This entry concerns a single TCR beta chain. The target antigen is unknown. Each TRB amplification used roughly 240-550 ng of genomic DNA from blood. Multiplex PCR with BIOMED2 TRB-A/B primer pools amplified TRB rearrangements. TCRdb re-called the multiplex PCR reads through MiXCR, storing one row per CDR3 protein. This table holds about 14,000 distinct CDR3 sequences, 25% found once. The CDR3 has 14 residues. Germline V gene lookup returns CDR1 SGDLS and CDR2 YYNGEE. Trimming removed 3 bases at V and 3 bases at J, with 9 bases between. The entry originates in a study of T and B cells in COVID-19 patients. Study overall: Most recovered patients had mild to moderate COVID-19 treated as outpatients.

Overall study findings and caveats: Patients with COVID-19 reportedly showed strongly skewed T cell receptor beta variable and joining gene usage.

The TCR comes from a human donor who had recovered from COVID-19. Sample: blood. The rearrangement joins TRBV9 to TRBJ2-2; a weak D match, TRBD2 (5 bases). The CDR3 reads CASSERSYTGELFF. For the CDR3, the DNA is TGTGCCAGCAGCGAGCGGAGTTACACCGGGGAGCTGTTTTTT.